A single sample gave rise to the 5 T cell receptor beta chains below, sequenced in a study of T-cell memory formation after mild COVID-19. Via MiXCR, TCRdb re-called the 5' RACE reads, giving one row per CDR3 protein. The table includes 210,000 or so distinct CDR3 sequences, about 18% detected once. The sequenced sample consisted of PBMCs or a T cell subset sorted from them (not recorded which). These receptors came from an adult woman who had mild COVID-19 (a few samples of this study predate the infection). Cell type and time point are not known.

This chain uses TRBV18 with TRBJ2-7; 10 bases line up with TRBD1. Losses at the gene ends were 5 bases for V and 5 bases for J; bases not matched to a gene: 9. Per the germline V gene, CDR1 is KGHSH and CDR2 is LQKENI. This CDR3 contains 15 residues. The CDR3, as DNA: TGTGCCAGCTCAGCCACCGGGACAGGGGCCCACGAGCAGTACTTC. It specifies CASSATGTGAHEQYF.

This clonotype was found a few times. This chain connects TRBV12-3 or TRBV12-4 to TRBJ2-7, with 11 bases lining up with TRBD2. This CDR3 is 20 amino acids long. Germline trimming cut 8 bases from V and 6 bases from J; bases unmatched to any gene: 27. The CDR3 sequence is CASQSLRRGLAGGRAGEQYF. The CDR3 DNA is TGTGCCAGCCAAAGTTTGAGGAGGGGGCTAGCGGGAGGAAGGGCTGGCGAGCAGTACTTC.

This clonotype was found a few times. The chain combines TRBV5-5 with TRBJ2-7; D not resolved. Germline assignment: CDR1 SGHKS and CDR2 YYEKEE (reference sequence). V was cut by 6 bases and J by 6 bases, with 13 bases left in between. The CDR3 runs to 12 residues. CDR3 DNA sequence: TGTGCCAGCAACCTTGGGGAACGCGAGCAGTACTTC. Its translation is CASNLGEREQYF. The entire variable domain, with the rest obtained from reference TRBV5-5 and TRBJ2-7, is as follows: DAGVTQSPTHLIKTRGQQVTLRCSPISGHKSVSWYQQVLGQGPQFIFQYYEKEERGRGNFPDRFSARQFPNYSSELNVNALLLGDSALYLCASNLGEREQYFGPGTRLTVT.

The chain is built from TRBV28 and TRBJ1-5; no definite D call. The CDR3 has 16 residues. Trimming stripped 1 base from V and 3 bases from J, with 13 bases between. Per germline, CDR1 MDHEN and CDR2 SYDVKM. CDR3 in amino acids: CASSLLKVGDNQPQHF. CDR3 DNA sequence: TGTGCCAGCAGTTTATTGAAGGTGGGCGACAATCAGCCCCAGCATTTT.

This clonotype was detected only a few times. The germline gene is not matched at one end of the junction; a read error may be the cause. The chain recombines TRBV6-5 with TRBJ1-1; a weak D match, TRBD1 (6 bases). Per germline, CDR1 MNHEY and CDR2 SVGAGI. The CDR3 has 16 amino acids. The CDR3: CASSYSIGGLNAEAFF. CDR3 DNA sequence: TGTGCCAGCAGTTACTCGATAGGGGGACTGAACGCTGAAGCTTTCTTT.